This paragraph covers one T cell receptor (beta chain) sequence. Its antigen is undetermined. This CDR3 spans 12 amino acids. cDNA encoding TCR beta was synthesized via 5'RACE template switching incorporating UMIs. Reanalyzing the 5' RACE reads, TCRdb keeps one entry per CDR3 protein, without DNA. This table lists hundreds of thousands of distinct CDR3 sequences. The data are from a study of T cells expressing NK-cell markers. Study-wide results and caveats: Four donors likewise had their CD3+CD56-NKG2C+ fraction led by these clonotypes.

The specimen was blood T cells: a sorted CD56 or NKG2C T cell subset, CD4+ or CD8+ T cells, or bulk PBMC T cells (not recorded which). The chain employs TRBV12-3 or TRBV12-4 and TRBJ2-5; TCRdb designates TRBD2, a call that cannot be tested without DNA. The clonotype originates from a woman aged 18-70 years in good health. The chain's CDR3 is CASSPGLGLDYF.